This T cell receptor (beta chain) was recorded in a study of blood T cell repertoires in COVID-19. Study as a whole: Acute and convalescent COVID-19 samples came from the United States, Italy and Spain. The cDNA or gDNA used as material had been derived from T cells, B-cell-depleted T cells, or PBMCs.

In the authors' workflow: Reference gene primer amplification gave nucleated cell count estimates. Clones were read by immunoSEQ multiplex PCR, and TCRdb kept only the in-frame ones, dropping some. The D gene and trimming were derived from the DNA, and the V and J assignments and clone size from that table. The table records about 210,000 clones, approximately 90% of them present only once. The V gene's germline CDR1 is MDHEN and CDR2 SYDVKM. Trimming removed 10 bases at V and 0 bases at J, with 13 bases between. The CDR3 loop spans 13 amino acids. The sequence was obtained from a man aged 40-49 years with acute or convalescent COVID-19. Input material: peripheral blood. The chain links TRBV28 to TRBJ2-7; no firm D call. The CDR3 reads CATNDRSSYEQYF. The CDR3 DNA follows: TGTGCCACCAATGACCGGAGCTCCTACGAGCAGTACTTC.